This TCR beta chain is from a study of blood T cell repertoires in COVID-19. Trimming removed 2 bases from V and 4 bases from J, with 14 bases in between. CDR3 length: 16 amino acids. Germline CDR1 SGHTA, CDR2 FQGNSA. The table came from immunoSEQ multiplex PCR; TCRdb's copy has only in-frame clones and leaves some out. The table lists fewer than 400,000 clones, around 86% of them singletons, with 5% to 5.5% in the top ten. Self-reported history from a screening survey and questionnaire set each donor's cohort. Sequencing was carried out using PBMCs or T cells enriched from blood (not recorded which). The chain couples TRBV7-2 to TRBJ1-4; a weak D match, TRBD1 (5 bases). The origin of this receptor is a man aged 55-75 years who had recovered from COVID-19. CDR3 protein: CASSLSRALNNEKLFF. The DNA of the CDR3 is TGTGCCAGCAGCTTATCCAGGGCCCTGAATAATGAAAAACTGTTTTTT.